The 21 T cell receptor beta chains listed next were all sequenced from one sample in a study of T cell repertoires in cytomegalovirus infection. TCRdb re-derived calls from the reads in MiXCR, one entry per CDR3 protein. Of about 770,000 distinct CDR3 sequences in the sample, 25% to 35% were seen once. Their recognized antigens are unknown. The material was cultured CD8+ T cells from PBMCs, obtained from culture after CMV antigen stimulation. Source of these receptors: a human donor in good health (CMV status not recorded). Some clones in this sample may be carry-over from other donors' samples.

Only a few counts were recorded for this clonotype. The rearrangement uses TRBV2 and TRBJ2-7, with D perhaps matching TRBD1 (6 bases). Germline V gene data show CDR1 as SNHLY and CDR2 as FYNNEI. The CDR3 is 12 amino acids. V shed 7 bases and J shed 2 bases, with 9 bases lying between them. As DNA, the CDR3 is TGTGCCAGCATGGGACACCCCTACGAGCAGTACTTC. Its translation: CASMGHPYEQYF.

The J gene is TRBJ2-6, the V gene TRBV5-5; D gene ambiguous. The germline V gene encodes CDR1 SGHKS and CDR2 YYEKEE (reference sequence). The length of the CDR3 is 18 residues. With 0 bases removed from V and 0 bases from J, the gap between germline ends came to 13 bases. CDR3 region: CASSLGRNEPSGANVLTF. CDR3 coding DNA: TGTGCCAGCAGCTTGGGACGTAATGAACCCTCTGGGGCCAACGTCCTGACTTTC.

Only one count was recorded for this clonotype. This chain links TRBV27 with TRBJ1-1, with 8 positions matching TRBD1. Germline V gene sequence: CDR1 MNHEY, CDR2 SMNVEV (reference sequence). Germline trimming cut 8 bases from V and 4 bases from J; bases unmatched to any gene: 6. The CDR3 covers 13 residues. CDR3 sequence: CASGDRLITEAFF. The CDR3 nucleotides read TGTGCCAGCGGGGACAGGCTAATCACTGAAGCTTTCTTT.

The rearrangement joins TRBV5-1 to TRBJ2-1, with D tentatively TRBD1 (5 bases). The CDR3 totals 15 residues. V gave up 0 bases and J gave up 7 bases, with 14 bases separating them. CDR1 is SGHRS and CDR2 is YFSETQ in the germline V gene. Here the CDR3 reads CASSLAVGGANEQFF. The CDR3 DNA is TGCGCCAGCAGCTTGGCCGTCGGTGGGGCAAATGAGCAGTTCTTC. The full variable domain, rest sourced from reference TRBV5-1 and TRBJ2-1, is KAGVTQTPRYLIKTRGQQVTLSCSPISGHRSVSWYQQTPGQGLQFLFEYFSETQRNKGNFPGRFSGRQFSNSRSEMNVSTLELGDSALYLCASSLAVGGANEQFFGPGTRLTVL.

This clonotype was seen once. One junction end disagrees with the germline gene, perhaps due to a read error. The genes are TRBV20-1 and TRBJ2-7, with 7 bases lining up with TRBD2. The CDR3 has 14 residues. CDR1 DFQATT and CDR2 SNEGSKA come from the germline V gene (reference sequence). CDR3 residues: CSARDRSMGGERYF. The CDR3 DNA reads as TGCAGTGCTAGAGATCGAAGTATGGGGGGGGAGCGGTACTTC.

This chain links TRBV20-1 with TRBJ1-2; no clear D. The CDR3 extends over 13 amino acids. The germline CDR1 and CDR2 sequences are DFQATT and SNEGSKA (reference sequence). Between the trimmed V and J ends, which lost 1 base and 2 bases, there was a span of 8 bases. The CDR3 loop reads CSARVADNYGYTF. Here the CDR3 DNA reads TGCAGTGCTAGAGTAGCGGACAACTATGGCTACACCTTC.

In DNA, the CDR3 is TGTGCCAGCATAGGGGTATCCAAAAACATTCAGTACTTC. The encoded protein is CASIGVSKNIQYF. The chain joins TRBV28 to TRBJ2-4; a possible D gene is TRBD1 (5 bases). Trimming stripped 7 bases from V and 2 bases from J, with 9 bases between. The CDR3 has 13 residues. CDR1 is MDHEN, CDR2 SYDVKM, per germline.

This clonotype has a handful of counts. V is TRBV4-1 and J is TRBJ1-2; TRBD1 is a possible D gene (5 bases). CDR1 MGHRA and CDR2 YSYEKL come from the germline V gene. The CDR3 consists of 13 residues. Trimming removed 1 base at V and 8 bases at J, with 11 bases between. Here the CDR3 reads CASSQGYEGGYTF. DNA for the CDR3: TGCGCCAGCAGCCAAGGATATGAGGGGGGCTACACCTTC.

The sample holds many counts of this clonotype. The chain has TRBV7-8 and TRBJ2-3; TRBD2 is a possible D gene (7 bases). Trimming took 4 bases from V and 0 from J, leaving 17 bases between them. Germline V gene lookup returns CDR1 SGHVS and CDR2 FQNEAQ. CDR3 length: 17 residues. The CDR3 DNA follows: TGTGCCAGCAGCTGGGGTCTACGGGGGGCAAGCACAGATACGCAGTATTTT. Translating it yields CASSWGLRGASTDTQYF. The variable domain in full, with the rest retrieved from reference TRBV7-8 and TRBJ2-3, is GAGVSQSPRYKVAKRGQDVALRCDPISGHVSLFWYQQALGQGPEFLTYFQNEAQLDKSGLPSDRFFAERPEGSVSTLKIQRTQQEDSAVYLCASSWGLRGASTDTQYFGPGTRLTVL.

The J gene is TRBJ1-5, the V gene TRBV6-5, with unresolved D. Looked up from germline, CDR1 is MNHEY and CDR2 is SVGAGI. This CDR3 is built from 14 residues. V shed 7 bases and J shed 0 bases, with 10 bases lying between them. The CDR3 sequence: CASNTGNSNQPQHF. CDR3 nucleotide sequence: TGTGCCAGCAACACTGGAAATAGCAATCAGCCCCAGCATTTT.

This clonotype has only one observation. The chain employs TRBV7-6 and TRBJ1-6; possibly TRBD1 for D (6 bases). Germline V gene sequence: CDR1 SGHVS, CDR2 FNYEAQ. The CDR3 totals 17 residues. The ends were cut back, 5 bases at V and 0 bases at J, with 14 bases in the middle. CDR3 in DNA: TGTGCCAGCAGCGGCCCCAGGGGTAGCTCCTATAATTCACCCCTCCACTTT. It codes for CASSGPRGSSYNSPLHF.

This chain joins TRBV29-1 and TRBJ1-4, with unresolved D. Germline CDR1 reads SQVTM; CDR2 reads ANQGSEA. The CDR3 loop spans 12 amino acids. Deletions cut 3 bases from V and 7 bases from J, with 9 bases between. The CDR3 bases are TGCAGCGTTGAGGGTATCGGTGAAAAACTGTTTTTT. Its translation is CSVEGIGEKLFF.

The chain uses TRBV27 and TRBJ1-5; 8 positions agree with TRBD1. Germline CDR1 and CDR2: MNHEY and SMNVEV (reference sequence). V trimming: 9 bases; J trimming: 3 bases; junction bases outside the gene matches: 7. CDR3 size: 14 residues. The CDR3: CASGQGGYNQPQHF. The CDR3 DNA sequence: TGTGCCAGTGGACAGGGAGGATACAATCAGCCCCAGCATTTT.

The chain links TRBV4-3 to TRBJ2-3; 8 positions match TRBD2. The CDR3 consists of 15 residues. Trimming removed 4 bases from V and 3 bases from J; junction bases left unmatched: 6. CDR1 and CDR2 from the germline V gene are LGHNA and YSLEER. This chain's CDR3 is CASSPFSGGTDTQYF. The CDR3 bases are TGCGCCAGCAGCCCTTTCTCGGGGGGGACAGATACGCAGTATTTT.

This chain links TRBV19 with TRBJ1-2; D uncertain. There are 13 residues in the CDR3. Germline loops: CDR1 LNHDA, CDR2 SQIVND (reference sequence). The V end was cut by 0 bases, the J end by 4 bases, with 6 bases between. The DNA of the CDR3 is TGTGCCAGTAGTATAGAAATAGCCTATGGCTACACCTTC. It is translated as CASSIEIAYGYTF.

About this clonotype itself: A much larger clone sits a single nucleotide away, making a read error possible. V is TRBV7-8 and J is TRBJ1-5, with D perhaps TRBD1 (5 bases). CDR1 is SGHVS and CDR2 is FQNEAQ in the germline V gene. There are 17 residues in the CDR3. Trimming took off 5 bases at V and 8 bases at J, with 25 bases between the two ends. CDR3 residues: CASSLGGIQVLYKPQHF. CDR3 DNA: TGTGCCAGCAGCCTCGGGGGAATACAAGTTCTTTATAAGCCCCAGCATTTT. The full variable domain, rest sourced from reference TRBV7-8 and TRBJ1-5, is GAGVSQSPRYKVAKRGQDVALRCDPISGHVSLFWYQQALGQGPEFLTYFQNEAQLDKSGLPSDRFFAERPEGSVSTLKIQRTQQEDSAVYLCASSLGGIQVLYKPQHFGDGTRLSIL.

This clonotype was found a few times. This chain links TRBV7-9 with TRBJ1-5, with D perhaps TRBD1 (5 bases). The CDR3 extends over 14 amino acids. V was cut by 1 base and J by 5 bases, with 9 bases left in between. The V gene's germline CDR1 is SEHNR and CDR2 FQNEAQ (reference sequence). The CDR3 loop reads CASSLGGVHQPQHF. The CDR3 nucleotides are TGTGCCAGCAGCTTAGGAGGGGTGCATCAGCCCCAGCATTTT.

This clonotype was detected ten times or more. The chain recombines TRBV7-8 with TRBJ2-3; 13 bases are a match to TRBD2. With 0 bases clipped from V and 6 bases from J, the junction kept 6 bases outside the gene matches. The CDR3 is made up of 17 amino acids. Germline V gene data show CDR1 as SGHVS and CDR2 as FQNEAQ. CDR3 in amino acids: CASSLAVLAGGKDTQYF. DNA for the CDR3: TGTGCCAGCAGCTTAGCGGTACTAGCGGGGGGGAAGGATACGCAGTATTTT.

V usage is TRBV27 and J usage is TRBJ1-1; 8 bases map to TRBD1. Germline V gives CDR1 MNHEY, CDR2 SMNVEV (reference sequence). J was trimmed by 0 bases and V by 8 bases; bases with no gene match: 11. The CDR3 consists of 16 residues. CDR3 coding DNA: TGTGCCAGCGGTATTCTGATGGGACAGGTGAACACTGAAGCTTTCTTT. Protein sequence: CASGILMGQVNTEAFF.

The J gene is TRBJ1-6, the V gene TRBV4-1, with no clear D. Germline assignment: CDR1 MGHRA and CDR2 YSYEKL. V was shortened by 4 bases and J by 7 bases, with 14 bases between the two germline ends. This CDR3 has 15 amino acids. The chain's CDR3 is CASSRLTGENSPLHF. CDR3 bases: TGCGCCAGCAGCCGGTTGACTGGAGAGAATTCACCCCTCCACTTT.

The chain combines TRBV6-1 with TRBJ2-7, with a weak D call TRBD2 (5 bases). The CDR3 is 14 amino acids. The V end lost 3 bases, the J end lost 2 bases, and 11 bases lay between the germline ends. The germline V gene has CDR1 MNHNS and CDR2 SASEGT. This CDR3 reads CASSEDPGTYEQYV. The CDR3 DNA follows: TGTGCCAGCAGTGAGGACCCCGGGACCTACGAGCAGTACGTC.